This is a list of T cell receptor beta chains from one sample in a study of T cell clonotyping in hematopoietic cell transplantation. The repertoire was sequenced with immunoSEQ multiplex PCR; TCRdb's copy has only in-frame clones and lacks some. The profile shows some 29,000 clones, more than 65% of them singletons. The source was peripheral blood mononuclear cells, collected before stem cell transplant. The receptor source for this set is a man aged 40-50 years with acute myeloid leukemia. Some clones in this sample may be carry-over from other donors' samples. The CDR3 runs from the conserved cysteine through the conserved F or W. D genes are given only for firm matches.

v_call d_call cdr3_aa
TRBV7-2 - CASSLRGASETQYF
TRBV7-3 - CASSPSGGETQYF
TRBV10-3 - CAISDGLYGYTF
TRBV2 TRBD1 CASRARTGRIEKLFF
TRBV7-2 TRBD1 CASSSRDSSNQPQHF
TRBV5-3 - CARSFRRKSSGNTIYF
TRBV6-5 TRBD2 CASSPLAGGPQFF
TRBV9 - CASSVDWNTEAFF
TRBV7-3 - CASSLGHEETQYF
TRBV6-5 - CASSEVSNYGYTF
TRBV6-6 - CASSRSLGRDWYEQYF
TRBV4-1 TRBD1 CASSLGQGADGYTF
TRBV10-2 TRBD2 CASGLAGGPYEQYF
TRBV28 TRBD1 CASSSTGTGNTDTQYF
TRBV27 TRBD1 CASSFQDRGRDEQFF
TRBV11-3 - CASSLRQLNTGELFF
TRBV6-5 - CASSSTGQETQYF
TRBV7-2 - CASSLVSGAPREQYF
TRBV6-6 - CASSYSSGAGNTIYF
TRBV30 - CAWSVQGAYWNNQPQHF
TRBV5-1 TRBD2 CASKGLAGASGDTQYF
TRBV5-1 - CASSLRPENTEAFF
TRBV4-3 - CASSPGWQTDYGYTF
TRBV1 - CTSSLEREGTFF
TRBV5-4 TRBD2 CASSLDSLAGGSGLDEQFF
TRBV5-5 TRBD2 CASSYLSGGAVETQYF
TRBV5-6 TRBD2 CASSLRTSGGTQYF
TRBV11-3 - CASSLSLSSYEQYF
TRBV5-1 - CASSPSTASTDTQYF
TRBV4-2 - CASSQDLAQPRETQYF
TRBV4-1 - CASSQGLVTEAFF
TRBV29-1 - CSVATALNYGYTF
TRBV7-2 - CASSLQLGGEAFF
TRBV6-5 TRBD1 CASSSDRGRSGNTIYF
TRBV27 - CASSLSLNSYEQYF
TRBV6-5 - CASRWEPYEQYF
TRBV25-1 - CASSEWGKFSTDTQYF
TRBV25-1 - CASSRTGHGYTF
TRBV6-6 TRBD2 CASSPRGGDGQFF
TRBV19 - CASSITGQPQHF
TRBV28 - CASSLIEVPNQPQHF
TRBV30 TRBD1 CAWSDRVGTEAFF
TRBV29-1 TRBD1 CSPRDRDLGYTF
TRBV6-5 - CASTIRGIGTGELFF
TRBV5-4 - CASIVSPLHF
TRBV6-4 - CASSESSYNSPLHF
TRBV10-2 - CASTQGSSYGYTF
TRBV5-1 - CASSLGGGAAYGYTF
TRBV19 TRBD1 CASSGQGSGGYTF
TRBV18 - CASSLSITGNTIYF
TRBV4-1 TRBD1 CASSWDRGSQETQYF
TRBV7-9 TRBD2 CASRTTGTSGPSYNEQFF
TRBV10-3 - CAISESTGIPYEQYF
TRBV5-4 - CASSLARGTGELFF
TRBV20-1 - CSAMVGGEQFF